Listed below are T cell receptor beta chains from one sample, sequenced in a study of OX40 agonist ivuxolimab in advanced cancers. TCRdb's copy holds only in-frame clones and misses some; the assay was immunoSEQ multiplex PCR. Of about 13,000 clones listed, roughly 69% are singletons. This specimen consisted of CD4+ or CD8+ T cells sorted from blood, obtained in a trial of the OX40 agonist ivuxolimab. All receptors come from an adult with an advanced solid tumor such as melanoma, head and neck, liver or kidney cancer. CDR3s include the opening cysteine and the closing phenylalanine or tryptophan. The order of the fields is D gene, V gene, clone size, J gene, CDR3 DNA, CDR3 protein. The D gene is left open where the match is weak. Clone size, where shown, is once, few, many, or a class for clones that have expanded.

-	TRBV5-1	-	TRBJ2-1	TGCGCCAGCAGCCCCGGGGCGAGCTCCTACAATGAGCAGTTCTTC	CASSPGASSYNEQFF
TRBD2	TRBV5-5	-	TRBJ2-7	TGTGCCAGCAGGACCTTTTTAGCGGGAGACGAGCAGTACTTC	CASRTFLAGDEQYF
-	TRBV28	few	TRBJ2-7	TGTGCCAGCACTAGACGGGGGACCATCTACGAGCAGTACTTC	CASTRRGTIYEQYF
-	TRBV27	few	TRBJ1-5	TGTGCCAGCAGTGAGCCAGGGAGACACCAGCCCCAGCATTTT	CASSEPGRHQPQHF
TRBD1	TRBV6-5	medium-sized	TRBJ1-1	TGTGCCAGCAGTAACGATCGGACAGGGAGCACTGAAGCTTTCTTT	CASSNDRTGSTEAFF
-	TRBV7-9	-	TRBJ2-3	TGTGCCAGCAGCTTGGAGACAGATACGCAGTATTTT	CASSLETDTQYF
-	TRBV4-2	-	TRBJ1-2	TGTGCCAGCAGCCAAGATCGGGGGGACAACTATGGCTACACCTTC	CASSQDRGDNYGYTF
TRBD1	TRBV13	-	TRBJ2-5	TGTGCCAGCAGCGGACCCGGGACAGGGGGTAGGGAGACCCAGTACTTC	CASSGPGTGGRETQYF
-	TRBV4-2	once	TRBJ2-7	TGTGCCAGCAGCCTCCCTTCCTACGAGCAGTACTTC	CASSLPSYEQYF
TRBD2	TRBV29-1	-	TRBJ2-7	TGCAGCGTCCCCGGGGGGTTATCCGAGCAGTACTTC	CSVPGGLSEQYF
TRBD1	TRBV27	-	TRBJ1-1	TGTGCCAGCAGTTTATCGTGGTCAGGGGGCACTGAAGCTTTCTTT	CASSLSWSGGTEAFF
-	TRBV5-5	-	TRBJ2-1	TGTGCCAGCAGCCTCGCCGGGACGCAGGTCACCTACAATGAGCAGTTCTTC	CASSLAGTQVTYNEQFF
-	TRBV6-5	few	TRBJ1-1	TGTGCCAGCAGTTACTCCGGGGGTTATACTGAAGCTTTCTTT	CASSYSGGYTEAFF
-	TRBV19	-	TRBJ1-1	TGTGCCAGTAGTATAGATCAAGTGAAATACACTGAAGCTTTCTTT	CASSIDQVKYTEAFF
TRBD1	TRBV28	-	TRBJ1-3	TGTGCCAGCAGTCGAGTGGGACAGGGAAGGGAAAACACCATATATTTT	CASSRVGQGRENTIYF
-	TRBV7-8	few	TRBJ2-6	TGTGCCAGCAGCTTTTTATGGGGGCCTGGGGCCAACGTCCTGACTTTC	CASSFLWGPGANVLTF
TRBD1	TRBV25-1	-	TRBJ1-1	TGTGCCAGCAGTGAACAGGGGGCGCGTTACACTGAAGCTTTCTTT	CASSEQGARYTEAFF
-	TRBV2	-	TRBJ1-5	TGTGCCAGCAGTGAAACTGGTTTTAGCAATCAGCCCCAGCATTTT	CASSETGFSNQPQHF
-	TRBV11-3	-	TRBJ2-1	TGTGCCAGCAGCTTAGCCGGGCCTAGCTCCTACAATGAGCAGTTCTTC	CASSLAGPSSYNEQFF
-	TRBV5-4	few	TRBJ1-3	TGCGCCAGCAGCCAAACCAGGGACGGAAACACCATATATTTT	CASSQTRDGNTIYF
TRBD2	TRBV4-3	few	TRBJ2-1	TGCGCCAGCAGCCAAGGACTAGCGGGGGGGGATGAGCAGTTCTTC	CASSQGLAGGDEQFF
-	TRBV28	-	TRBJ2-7	TGTGCCAGCAGCCCGACAGCGTTCTACGAGCAGTACTTC	CASSPTAFYEQYF